The 20 T cell receptor beta chains below all came from one sample that was sequenced in a study of blood T cell repertoires in COVID-19. The protocol was immunoSEQ multiplex PCR, while the TCRdb copy is restricted to in-frame clones and leaves out a portion. The table lists approximately 310,000 clones, around 87% of them singletons. The source material was peripheral blood. All receptors derive from a man aged 45 to 65 with active or convalescent COVID-19.

This chain uses TRBV6-5 with TRBJ1-4, with D maybe TRBD1 (5 bases). The CDR3 is made up of 15 amino acids. CDR1 and CDR2 (germline): MNHEY, SVGAGI. V lost 6 bases, J lost 5 bases, and 16 bases lay in between. CDR3 in DNA: TGTGCCAGCAGCCGTGCAGGGTTCCCAAATGAAAAACTGTTTTTT. It yields the protein CASSRAGFPNEKLFF.

The J gene is TRBJ2-5, the V gene TRBV27, with 16 bases identical to TRBD2. The junction had 7 bases not matched to a gene; V was cut back by 6 bases and J by 3 bases. The CDR3 consists of 17 residues. Germline CDR1 reads MNHEY; CDR2 reads SMNVEV (reference sequence). The CDR3 loop reads CASRRQGLAGGKETQYF. CDR3 bases: TGTGCCAGCAGACGCCAGGGACTAGCGGGAGGGAAAGAGACCCAGTACTTC.

The chain links TRBV18 to TRBJ1-6; D perhaps matches TRBD1 (5 bases). Germline CDR1 is KGHSH and CDR2 is LQKENI. The CDR3 consists of 16 residues. Trimming took 3 bases from V and 6 from J, leaving 15 bases between them. Here the CDR3 DNA reads TGTGCCAGCTCACCGGAGGGACCTCGCGTTAATTCACCCCTCCACTTT. Amino acid sequence: CASSPEGPRVNSPLHF.

This clone occurred many times. The chain joins TRBV27 to TRBJ2-3; maybe TRBD2 (5 bases). This CDR3 has 16 residues. The germline V gene has CDR1 MNHEY and CDR2 SMNVEV (reference sequence). V was shortened by 4 bases and J by 2 bases, with 16 bases between the two germline ends. The CDR3 DNA reads as TGTGCCAGCAGTTCGGCAGGAGCGGAGTACACAGATACGCAGTATTTT. Translation: CASSSAGAEYTDTQYF.

The CDR3 loop is CASSQDGGARTGELFF. CDR3 DNA sequence: TGTGCCAGCAGCCAAGATGGGGGGGCGCGGACCGGGGAGCTGTTTTTT. The V and J genes are TRBV3-1 (or the pseudogene TRBV3-2) and TRBJ2-2; the D gene is possibly TRBD2 (7 bases). The CDR3 consists of 16 residues. In germline, CDR1 is LGHDT, CDR2 YNNKEL (reference sequence). Between the trimmed V and J ends, which lost 0 bases and 5 bases, there was a span of 13 bases.

The chain combines TRBV10-2 with TRBJ1-5; 7 bases line up with TRBD1. Trimming at V came to 6 bases and at J to 3 bases, leaving 8 bases not matched to a gene. The CDR3 extends over 15 amino acids. In germline, CDR1 is WSHSY, CDR2 SAAADI. The CDR3 protein is CASRGTVDFNQPQHF. Written as DNA, the CDR3 is TGCGCCAGCAGAGGGACAGTAGATTTCAATCAGCCCCAGCATTTT.

CDR3 residues: CASSYSWGGGDGYTF. The CDR3 nucleotides read TGTGCCAGCAGTTACTCGTGGGGGGGCGGAGATGGCTACACCTTC. The chain has TRBV6-5 and TRBJ1-2; possible D gene TRBD1, 6 bases. From germline, CDR1 is MNHEY and CDR2 SVGAGI. CDR3 length equals 15 residues. V was clipped by 0 bases and J by 6 bases, with 14 bases between them.

The table lists this clone with a count of one. V and J are TRBV9 and TRBJ2-3; possibly TRBD2 for D (6 bases). Trimming stripped 2 bases from V and 0 bases from J, with 10 bases between. Germline CDR1 is SGDLS and CDR2 is YYNGEE. CDR3 length: 15 amino acids. CDR3 protein: CASSVGGKSTDTQYF. The CDR3 region has the DNA TGTGCCAGCAGCGTGGGAGGCAAGAGCACAGATACGCAGTATTTT.

This sequence joins TRBV5-6 and TRBJ2-5; 9 positions match TRBD2. Trimming removed 3 bases from V and 7 bases from J; junction bases left unmatched: 10. The CDR3 contains 15 residues. Germline values: CDR1 SGHDT, CDR2 YYEEEE. The CDR3 nucleotides read TGTGCCAGCAGCTATTGGCAGGGACTAGCTAGGACCCAGTACTTC. It codes for CASSYWQGLARTQYF.

This clone was seen more than once but under ten times. The chain recombines TRBV7-3 with TRBJ2-2; TRBD1 matches 11 bases. With V trimmed by 4 bases and J by 5 bases, 3 bases remained unmatched. The CDR3 is made up of 15 amino acids. The germline CDR1 and CDR2 sequences are SGHTA and FQGTGA. The CDR3 DNA reads TGTGCCAGCAGCTGGGGGACAGGGGGAACCGGGGAGCTGTTTTTT. Its protein product is CASSWGTGGTGELFF.

The chain couples TRBV30 to TRBJ1-2; D possibly corresponds to TRBD1 (5 bases). The germline V gene has CDR1 GTSNPN and CDR2 SVGIG (reference sequence). V lost 1 base and J lost 0, with 21 bases in between. The CDR3 consists of 18 residues. Here the CDR3 reads CAWSAGRASYHPNYGYTF. DNA of the CDR3: TGTGCCTGGAGTGCCGGCAGGGCTTCTTATCACCCTAACTATGGCTACACCTTC.

This chain uses TRBV6-6 with TRBJ2-1; weak D call: TRBD2 (5 bases). Germline assignment: CDR1 MNHNY and CDR2 SVGAGI (reference sequence). V dropped 8 bases and J dropped 4 bases, with 18 bases sitting between them. The CDR3 spans 15 residues. CDR3 sequence (DNA): TGTGCCAGCTCCCTTCTGGACTCCCGATACAATGAGCAGTTCTTC. This codes for CASSLLDSRYNEQFF.

The chain has TRBV2 and TRBJ2-7, with TRBD2 matching 7 bases. The J segment lost 0 bases and the V segment lost 7 bases, leaving 9 bases of the junction unmatched. CDR3 length: 15 residues. Germline V CDR1 and CDR2: SNHLY, FYNNEI. For the CDR3, the DNA is TGTGCCAGCATCGACGTGCGGGGGTACTCCTACGAGCAGTACTTC. Protein: CASIDVRGYSYEQYF. Full variable domain (rest looked up from reference TRBV2 and TRBJ2-7): EPEVTQTPSHQVTQMGQEVILRCVPISNHLYFYWYRQILGQKVEFLVSFYNNEISEKSEIFDDQFSVERPDGSNFTLKIRSTKLEDSAMYFCASIDVRGYSYEQYFGPGTRLTVT.

This rearrangement joins TRBV20-1 to TRBJ1-1; D gene ambiguous. This CDR3 has 11 amino acids. Looked up from germline, CDR1 is DFQATT and CDR2 is SNEGSKA (reference sequence). The ends were cut back, 4 bases at V and 5 bases at J, with 8 bases in the middle. CDR3 loop: CSATTVTEAFF. In DNA, the CDR3 is TGCAGTGCTACAACAGTAACTGAAGCTTTCTTT.

The rearrangement joins TRBV18 to TRBJ1-5; possible D gene TRBD1, 5 bases. The CDR3 totals 15 residues. The ends were cut back, 6 bases at V and 3 bases at J, with 15 bases in the middle. The germline CDR1 and CDR2 sequences are KGHSH and LQKENI. CDR3 sequence (DNA): TGTGCCAGCTCCCTCAGTCAGGGAAACAATCAGCCCCAGCATTTT. Translating gives CASSLSQGNNQPQHF.

The rearrangement uses TRBV4-1 and TRBJ1-2; D might be TRBD1 (5 bases). The CDR3 contains 17 residues. Germline V gene data show CDR1 as MGHRA and CDR2 as YSYEKL. V was cut by 1 base and J by 4 bases, with 19 bases left in between. CDR3 coding DNA: TGCGCCAGCAGCCAAGTATGGCGGGGTTCCCAGGGCTATGGCTACACCTTC. Residues: CASSQVWRGSQGYGYTF.

J is TRBJ1-5 and V is TRBV7-2, with 8 bases lining up with TRBD1. This CDR3 spans 14 amino acids. Germline V gene lookup returns CDR1 SGHTA and CDR2 FQGNSA. V shed 4 bases, J shed 7 bases, and the junction held 6 bases outside the gene matches. The CDR3 DNA reads TGTGCCAGCAGCTCACAGGGGGGTGGCCAGCCCCAGCATTTT. This codes for CASSSQGGGQPQHF.

V gene TRBV24-1 combines with J gene TRBJ1-2; the match to TRBD1 covers 8 bases. The CDR3 is 13 residues long. Germline CDR1 KGHDR, CDR2 SFDVKD. V trimming: 6 bases; J trimming: 4 bases; junction bases outside the gene matches: 3. The CDR3 DNA reads as TGTGCCACCAGTACAGGGGGGAGCTATGGCTACACCTTC. Translated: CATSTGGSYGYTF.

A few counts support this clone. As DNA, the CDR3 is TGTGCCAGCAGTCCGGGACAGGGGACTGGTGGCTACACCTTC. Amino acids: CASSPGQGTGGYTF. The chain recombines TRBV28 with TRBJ1-2; 10 positions match TRBD1. CDR1 and CDR2 from the germline V gene are MDHEN and SYDVKM. V was pared by 5 bases and J by 7 bases, with 7 bases of the junction left unmatched. The CDR3 is 14 amino acids.

The rearrangement links TRBV2 to TRBJ2-2, with a weak D call TRBD2 (6 bases). The germline V and J ends were trimmed by 8 bases and 5 bases, with 21 bases remaining between them. The CDR3 has 16 residues. Per the germline V gene, CDR1 is SNHLY and CDR2 is FYNNEI. The CDR3 spells CASGVAEGESTGELFF. CDR3 coding DNA: TGTGCCAGCGGGGTAGCGGAGGGTGAATCAACCGGGGAGCTGTTTTTT.